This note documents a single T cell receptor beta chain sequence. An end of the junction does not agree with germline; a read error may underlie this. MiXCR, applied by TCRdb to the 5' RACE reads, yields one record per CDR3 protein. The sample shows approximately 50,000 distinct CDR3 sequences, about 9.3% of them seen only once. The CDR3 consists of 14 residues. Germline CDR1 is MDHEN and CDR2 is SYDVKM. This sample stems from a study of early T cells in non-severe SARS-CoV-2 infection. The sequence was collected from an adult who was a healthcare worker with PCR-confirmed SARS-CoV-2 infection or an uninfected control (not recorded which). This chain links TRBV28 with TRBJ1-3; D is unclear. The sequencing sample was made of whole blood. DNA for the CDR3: TGTGTCAGCAGCCAAGGGCAGACTGGAAACACCATATATTTT. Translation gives CVSSQGQTGNTIYF. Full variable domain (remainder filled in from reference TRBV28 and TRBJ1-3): DVKVTQSSRYLVKRTGEKVFLECVQDMDHENMFWYRQDPGLGLRLIYFSYDVKMKEKGDIPEGYSVSREKKERFSLILESASTNQTSMYLCVSSQGQTGNTIYFGEGSWLTVV.